Shown below are 8 T cell receptor beta chains from a single sample sequenced in a study of T cells in Graves' hyperthyroidism and ophthalmopathy. RNA transcripts served as the template for amplifying TCR beta CDR3 regions. With the HTBI primer set, the TCR CDR3 went through a first round of RT-PCR. TCRdb reprocessed the multiplex PCR reads with MiXCR, giving one entry per CDR3 protein. The sample has some 500,000 distinct CDR3 sequences, about 15% seen once. The sample taken for sequencing was blood. The source of these receptors is a woman aged 18-35 years with Graves' hyperthyroidism.

This clonotype was recorded at least ten times. This rearrangement joins TRBV11-3 to TRBJ2-5; no clear D gene. V was clipped by 1 base and J by 3 bases, with 9 bases between them. The V gene's germline CDR1 is SGHNT and CDR2 YENEEA. The CDR3 spans 14 residues. DNA for the CDR3: TGTGCCAGCAGCTTAGGGCGAGTTAAAGAGACCCAGTACTTC. Residues: CASSLGRVKETQYF.

This chain uses TRBV9 with TRBJ1-2; D gene ambiguous. This CDR3 has 13 residues. The V gene's germline CDR1 is SGDLS and CDR2 YYNGEE. V lost 0 bases, J lost 2 bases, and 5 bases lay in between. The chain's CDR3 is CASSVGYNYGYTF. CDR3 in DNA: TGTGCCAGCAGCGTAGGTTACAACTATGGCTACACCTTC.

CDR3 sequence: CSVAATGGDGYTF. The DNA of the CDR3 is TGCAGCGTCGCCGCGACAGGGGGTGATGGCTACACCTTC. V is TRBV29-1 and J is TRBJ1-2; 9 bases agree with TRBD1. Germline V gene lookup returns CDR1 SQVTM and CDR2 ANQGSEA. The CDR3 sequence is 13 residues long. J gave up 6 bases and V 6 bases, and 8 bases lay outside the gene matches.

This clonotype was seen a few times. Written as DNA, the CDR3 is TGTGCCAGCAGCTTAGATGGGCAGGAACTTAAGCATGGCTACACCTTC. This codes for CASSLDGQELKHGYTF. The chain employs TRBV11-3 and TRBJ1-2; D gene ambiguous. Germline V gene sequence: CDR1 SGHNT, CDR2 YENEEA. The V gene lost 0 bases and the J gene lost 6 bases, with 17 bases spanning the gap. CDR3 length: 16 amino acids.

This chain connects TRBV2 to TRBJ1-2; the D is unclear. The CDR3 runs to 10 residues. The germline V gene encodes CDR1 SNHLY and CDR2 FYNNEI. The V end was cut by 3 bases, the J end by 7 bases, with 3 bases between. This CDR3 reads CASSDPGYTF. For the CDR3, the DNA is TGTGCCAGCAGTGACCCTGGCTACACCTTC. Full variable domain (rest looked up from reference TRBV2 and TRBJ1-2): EPEVTQTPSHQVTQMGQEVILRCVPISNHLYFYWYRQILGQKVEFLVSFYNNEISEKSEIFDDQFSVERPDGSNFTLKIRSTKLEDSAMYFCASSDPGYTFGSGTRLTVV.

This clonotype was counted at least ten times. The gene calls are TRBV10-3 and TRBJ2-1; D is uncertain. CDR1 is ENHRY, CDR2 SYGVKD, per germline. The CDR3 covers 14 residues. Deletions cut 7 bases from V and 2 bases from J, with 12 bases between. Here the CDR3 reads CAITREDPYNEQFF. The CDR3 nucleotides read TGTGCCATCACCCGAGAGGACCCCTACAATGAGCAGTTCTTC.

This clonotype occurred once. Likely a read error: the CDR3 ends without its conserved phenylalanine or tryptophan. The rearrangement links TRBV11-3 to TRBJ2-6, with D perhaps assigned TRBD1 or TRBD2 (5 bases each). Germline CDR1 is SGHNT and CDR2 is YENEEA. The CDR3 totals 18 residues. The V end was cut by 4 bases, the J end by 0 bases, with 16 bases between. The CDR3 DNA sequence: TGTGCCAGCAGCTCCTGGGACGGTCGTTCCTCTGGGGCCAACGTCCTGACTCTC. It encodes CASSSWDGRSSGANVLTL.

The count of this clonotype is one. This rearrangement joins TRBV7-9 to TRBJ2-7; D not resolved. V gave up 6 bases and J gave up 4 bases, with 19 bases separating them. This CDR3 has 15 amino acids. CDR1 is SEHNR and CDR2 is FQNEAQ in the germline V gene (reference sequence). CDR3 residues: CASSYRALGIYEQYF. DNA of the CDR3: TGTGCCAGCAGTTATAGGGCGCTGGGCATTTACGAGCAGTACTTC. Using reference TRBV7-9 and TRBJ2-7 for the parts outside the CDR3, the full variable domain is DTGVSQNPRHKITKRGQNVTFRCDPISEHNRLYWYRQTLGQGPEFLTYFQNEAQLEKSRLLSDRFSAERPKGSFSTLEIQRTEQGDSAMYLCASSYRALGIYEQYFGPGTRLTVT.